Listed below are T cell receptor beta chains from one sample, sequenced in a study of CD8 T cells in ankylosing spondylitis. TCRdb passed the 5' RACE reads through MiXCR, listing each CDR3 protein once. The sample has fewer than 750,000 distinct CDR3 sequences, over 15% seen once; the top ten hold about a fifth. Material for sequencing was blood, either unsorted or a sorted T cell fraction (not recorded which). Receptors originate from a male donor with ankylosing spondylitis. The CDR3 runs from the conserved cysteine through the conserved F or W. D genes are given only for firm matches. Expanded clones get a size class; other rows say once, few or many, or leave the size out.

d_gene	v_gene	abundance	j_gene	CDR3nt	CDR3aa
-	TRBV3-1	-	TRBJ2-7	TGTGCCAGCAGCCAAGACCCCCTGGAAGCGAGGTCCTACGAGCAGTACTTC	CASSQDPLEARSYEQYF
-	TRBV4-3	many	TRBJ2-5	TGCGCCAGCAGCCAAGGATTGTGGGAGACCCAGTACTTC	CASSQGLWETQYF
TRBD2	TRBV7-9	few	TRBJ2-7	TGTGCCAGCAGCTTAGTTCTAGCGGGAGCGGGCTACGAGCAGTACTTC	CASSLVLAGAGYEQYF
TRBD2	TRBV7-8	few	TRBJ2-7	TGTGCCAGCAGCTTAATCCCTAGCGGGAGCTCCTACGAGCAGTACTTC	CASSLIPSGSSYEQYF
TRBD1	TRBV5-6	-	TRBJ1-2	TGTGCCAGCAGCCAAGAGGTTGGACAGGGATATGGCTACACCTTC	CASSQEVGQGYGYTF
-	TRBV4-1	few	TRBJ1-1	TGCGCCAGCTCAACCGGGGTCCTGTTACTACGTGAAGCTTTCTTT	CASSTGVLLLREAFF
-	TRBV12-3/TRBV12-4	-	TRBJ1-5	TGTGCCAGCAGTCCCGAGCGGCCGGGGTGGGGAATGGATCAGCCCCAGCATTTT	CASSPERPGWGMDQPQHF
-	TRBV7-2	many	TRBJ2-7	TGTGCCAGCAGCTTAATCTACGAGCAGTACTTC	CASSLIYEQYF
TRBD2	TRBV27	-	TRBJ2-7	TGTGCCAGCAGTTTACTAGGACTAGCGGGACCCTACGAGCAGTACTTC	CASSLLGLAGPYEQYF
-	TRBV5-1	-	TRBJ2-7	TGCGCCAGCAGCCCCCCGACGGGATCTTCCAACGAGCAGTACTTC	CASSPPTGSSNEQYF
TRBD2	TRBV4-2	-	TRBJ2-7	TGTGCCAGCAGCCGCCCGACTAGCGGGAGGGCCTACGAGCAGTACTTC	CASSRPTSGRAYEQYF
-	TRBV20-1	-	TRBJ1-1	TGCAGTGCTAGCGTCAACACTGAAGCTTTCTTT	CSASVNTEAFF
TRBD1	TRBV4-3	once	TRBJ2-7	TGCGCCAGCAGCCAAGATTCGGGACAGGGGTACGAGCAGTACTTC	CASSQDSGQGYEQYF
-	TRBV29-1	-	TRBJ2-1	TGCAGCGTTGAAGATTTGAAGCTGGGTTACAATGAGCAGTTCTTC	CSVEDLKLGYNEQFF
-	TRBV6-1	few	TRBJ2-7	TGTGCCAGCAGTACAGGGTTTGGGGGTTTATTCTACGAGCAGTACTTC	CASSTGFGGLFYEQYF
-	TRBV14	-	TRBJ1-1	TGTGCCAGCAGCCAGGTGGCGAACACTGAAGCTTTCTTT	CASSQVANTEAFF
-	TRBV20-1	-	TRBJ2-5	TGCAGTGTGGGCGGAAAAGAGACCCAGTACTTC	CSVGGKETQYF
-	TRBV29-1	few	TRBJ2-3	TGCAGCGTTGGGCGGGTGGGAGATACGCAGTATTTT	CSVGRVGDTQYF
-	TRBV7-9	few	TRBJ2-5	TGTGCCAGCAGCTTCAGGAAACAAGAGACCCAGTACTTC	CASSFRKQETQYF
TRBD1	TRBV5-1	many	TRBJ2-7	TGCGCCAGCAGCTTGGCCGGGACAGCCTACGAGCAGTACTTC	CASSLAGTAYEQYF
TRBD1	TRBV27	few	TRBJ1-2	TGTGCCAGCAGAGGACAGGGCGAGGGCCCGACTGACTATGGCTACACCTTC	CASRGQGEGPTDYGYTF
-	TRBV7-3	-	TRBJ2-3	TGTGCCAGCAGCTCCGGGCAGAGGGGGGATACGCAGTATTTT	CASSSGQRGDTQYF
-	TRBV9	-	TRBJ2-1	TGTGCCAGCAGCGTAGGCCGGGGGCTATACAATGAGCAGTTCTTC	CASSVGRGLYNEQFF
TRBD2	TRBV6-5	many	TRBJ2-1	TGTGCCAGCAGTTTACTAGCGGGAGAAAATGAGCAGTTCTTC	CASSLLAGENEQFF
-	TRBV27	few	TRBJ1-5	TGTGCCAGCAGTTTGGGCTACCGGGCCAACAATCAGCCCCAGCATTTT	CASSLGYRANNQPQHF
-	TRBV28	many	TRBJ1-2	TGTGCCAGCAGCTCACTCCAGGGTTGGGTGGGCTACACCTTC	CASSSLQGWVGYTF
-	TRBV7-8	few	TRBJ1-2	TGTGCCAGCAGCTGGGTCAACTATGGCTACACCTTC	CASSWVNYGYTF
TRBD1	TRBV5-1	few	TRBJ1-2	TGCGCCAGCAGCTTGATAACAGGGGGTAATGGCTACACCTTC	CASSLITGGNGYTF
-	TRBV3-1	few	TRBJ2-7	TGTGCCAGCAGCCAAGGTCCGATCGGGGGAATATACGAGCAGTACTTC	CASSQGPIGGIYEQYF
TRBD2	TRBV27	few	TRBJ2-1	TGTGCCAGCAGGCTAGCGGGTGGGGCATATGAGCAGTTCTTC	CASRLAGGAYEQFF
-	TRBV20-1	few	TRBJ2-1	TGCAGTGCTGAACAAACGACCTCCTACAATGAGCAGTTCTTC	CSAEQTTSYNEQFF
-	TRBV5-1	many	TRBJ2-1	TGCGCCAGCAGCTTTCCTTCCAATGAGCAGTTCTTC	CASSFPSNEQFF
TRBD1	TRBV5-6	few	TRBJ2-7	TGTGCCAGCAGCTACCCCGGGACAGGGGTAAACGAGCAGTACTTC	CASSYPGTGVNEQYF
-	TRBV4-1	-	TRBJ2-1	TGCGCCAGCAGCCCTAGCTTCAGGGGGGTAGGCAATGAGCAGTTCTTC	CASSPSFRGVGNEQFF
TRBD2	TRBV20-1	few	TRBJ2-2	TGCAGTGCTAGAGATTGGGGGGGGACCACCGGGGAGCTGTTTTTT	CSARDWGGTTGELFF
-	TRBV12-3/TRBV12-4	many	TRBJ2-3	TGTGCCAGCAGCTCTCTAGATACGCAGTATTTT	CASSSLDTQYF
TRBD2	TRBV4-1	-	TRBJ2-7	TGCGCCAGCAGCCAACAGCGGGGTGGCGAGCAGTACTTC	CASSQQRGGEQYF
-	TRBV4-1	-	TRBJ2-1	TGCGCCAGCAGCCTTCAGGCTGACAGGTACAATGAGCAGTTCTTC	CASSLQADRYNEQFF
-	TRBV20-1	-	TRBJ1-2	TGCAGTGCTAGGAGTGTTTTTGACACGAACTATGGCTACACCTTC	CSARSVFDTNYGYTF
TRBD1	TRBV6-1	many	TRBJ1-1	TGTGCCCTATTCGGGACAGGGGTCATTGTAATCACTGAAGCTTTCTTT	CALFGTGVIVITEAFF
-	TRBV10-3	few	TRBJ1-2	TGTGCCATCAGTGAGTCATCCAGGCAGAAAATCTATGGCTACACCTTC	CAISESSRQKIYGYTF
-	TRBV7-2	-	TRBJ1-4	TGTGCCAGCAGGGGTTCCGGGTCTGAAAAACTGTTTTTT	CASRGSGSEKLFF
-	TRBV9	-	TRBJ1-2	TGTGCCAGCAGCGTAGAGAGGGTGGTAAAGAGCTATGGCTACACCTTC	CASSVERVVKSYGYTF
-	TRBV10-3	many	TRBJ1-2	TGTGCCATCAGTGAAGTAGCTAACTATGGCTACACCTTC	CAISEVANYGYTF
-	TRBV12-3/TRBV12-4	-	TRBJ1-1	TGTGCCAGCAGTCCGATCAGGGGAGATGGAGCTTTCTTT	CASSPIRGDGAFF
-	TRBV7-8	-	TRBJ2-7	TGTGCCAGCAGCTCTGCCGGGACCCAAGATTACGAGCAGTACTTC	CASSSAGTQDYEQYF
TRBD1	TRBV5-1	-	TRBJ2-5	TGCGCCAGCAGCTCCGGACAGGCACAAGAGACCCAGTACTTC	CASSSGQAQETQYF
TRBD2	TRBV7-9	-	TRBJ2-7	TGTGCCAGCAGCGCCCCACTAGCGGGCGCGCTTAACTACGAGCAGTACTTC	CASSAPLAGALNYEQYF
-	TRBV5-6	many	TRBJ1-1	TGCGCCAGCAGCTTGGCAGGGGCGACTGAAGCTTTCTTT	CASSLAGATEAFF
-	TRBV9	-	TRBJ2-3	TGTGCCAGCAGCGTAGCGACAGAAGGGGGGAGCACAGATACGCAGTATTTT	CASSVATEGGSTDTQYF
-	TRBV6-2/TRBV6-3	many	TRBJ2-1	TGTGCCAGCAGTATCCCACCAGGGTCCTACAATGAGCAGTTCTTC	CASSIPPGSYNEQFF
TRBD2	TRBV12-3/TRBV12-4	-	TRBJ2-3	TGTGCCAGCAGTTTAGAATGGGCGGGAGGCGCAGATACGCAGTATTTT	CASSLEWAGGADTQYF
TRBD1	TRBV5-1	many	TRBJ2-3	TGCGCCAGCAGCAGACAGGGCAAGACCACAGATACGCAGTATTTT	CASSRQGKTTDTQYF
-	TRBV5-5	-	TRBJ2-1	TGTGCCAGCAGCTTGGATGTAGGCAACAAGAGGCAGTTCTTC	CASSLDVGNKRQFF
TRBD1	TRBV28	-	TRBJ1-5	TGTGCCAGCAGTACAGGACAGGGGGCTAGGCGCAATCAGCCCCAGCATTTT	CASSTGQGARRNQPQHF
-	TRBV6-5	few	TRBJ2-7	TGTGCCAGCAGTTACATGTGGCAGGGTAACTCCTACGAGCAGTACTTC	CASSYMWQGNSYEQYF
TRBD1	TRBV6-8	-	TRBJ2-1	TGTGCCAGCAGTTACCCGCGGACAGGGGGCGACCACAATGAGCAGTTCTTC	CASSYPRTGGDHNEQFF